A single sample gave rise to the 26 T cell receptor beta chains below, sequenced in a study of shared clonotypes between healthy human individuals. Only in-frame clones appear in the TCRdb table, and some are missing; sequencing was by immunoSEQ multiplex PCR. The table lists 110,000 or so clones, about 70% of them singletons. Sequencing used memory CD8+ T cells sorted from blood. Subset of the sample: CD45RO+ cells pooled with CCR7-negative TemRA cells. Receptor source: a woman between 25 and 40 years old in good health.

This clone showed up many times. This rearrangement joins TRBV6-4 to TRBJ2-1; the D gene could be TRBD1 or TRBD2 (6 bases each). Germline assignment: CDR1 MRHNA and CDR2 SNTAGT. The CDR3 loop spans 15 amino acids. V gave up 7 bases and J gave up 7 bases, with 20 bases separating them. In DNA, the CDR3 is TGTGCCAGCACGGCTAGCTCCGGAGGGGGGAATGAGCAGTTCTTC. It codes for CASTASSGGGNEQFF.

The chain is built from TRBV2 and TRBJ1-4; no clear D gene. The CDR3 spans 18 residues. V lost 3 bases to trimming and J lost 4 bases, with 21 bases between them. Germline V gene sequence: CDR1 SNHLY, CDR2 FYNNEI. In nucleotides, the CDR3 is TGTGCCAGCAGTGATGGGAGTGACCGCCTCATTATTAATGAAAAACTGTTTTTT. This translates into CASSDGSDRLIINEKLFF.

The chain links TRBV27 to TRBJ1-5, with TRBD1 identical over 8 bases. Unmatched junction bases numbered 6, after V lost 8 bases and J lost 3 bases. Germline values: CDR1 MNHEY, CDR2 SMNVEV (reference sequence). The CDR3 runs 14 residues. CDR3 in DNA: TGTGCCAGCGGACAGGGCTTTCTCAATCAGCCCCAGCATTTT. Its protein product is CASGQGFLNQPQHF.

V usage is TRBV9 and J usage is TRBJ2-3, with D uncertain. Between the trimmed V and J ends, which lost 3 bases and 2 bases, there was a span of 4 bases. This CDR3 is 12 amino acids long. Germline CDR1 reads SGDLS; CDR2 reads YYNGEE. The DNA of the CDR3 is TGTGCCAGCAGCGCAATCACAGATACGCAGTATTTT. Protein: CASSAITDTQYF.

This clone was seen a handful of times. The genes are TRBV7-6 and TRBJ1-4, with TRBD1 identical over 7 bases. Germline assignment: CDR1 SGHVS and CDR2 FNYEAQ. Trimming took 1 base from V and 8 from J; bases not matched to a gene: 7. This CDR3 comprises 15 residues. CDR3 sequence (DNA): TGTGCCAGCAGCTTAGGCTACAGGGGACGGGAAAAACTGTTTTTT. Translating gives CASSLGYRGREKLFF.

This clone was observed once. This chain joins TRBV6-5 and TRBJ2-7; weak D call: TRBD2 (5 bases). Germline values: CDR1 MNHEY, CDR2 SVGAGI. The CDR3 spans 15 residues. Trimming cost V 2 bases and J 3 bases, with 14 bases left between them. The CDR3 spells CASSYVSGVGYEQYF. CDR3 nucleotides: TGTGCCAGCAGTTACGTTTCCGGGGTCGGCTACGAGCAGTACTTC.

The V and J genes are TRBV28 and TRBJ1-5, with D maybe TRBD1 (5 bases). V lost 4 bases and J 5 bases, leaving 30 bases between the germline ends. This CDR3 has 20 amino acids. Per the germline V gene, CDR1 is MDHEN and CDR2 is SYDVKM. CDR3 amino acids: CASSSHRQGRTRLFDQPQHF. The CDR3 DNA sequence: TGTGCCAGCAGTTCCCATCGCCAGGGAAGAACCCGCCTTTTTGATCAGCCCCAGCATTTT.

The chain combines TRBV6-4 with TRBJ2-7; D is undetermined. The CDR3 covers 14 residues. Germline CDR1 is MRHNA and CDR2 is SNTAGT. V shed 3 bases and J shed 0 bases, with 9 bases lying between them. CDR3 region: CASSESGGSYEQYF. Here the CDR3 DNA reads TGTGCCAGCAGTGAGAGTGGCGGCTCCTACGAGCAGTACTTC.

This clone was recorded a few times. The V gene is TRBV5-1, the J gene TRBJ2-5; TRBD2 agrees at 11 bases. This CDR3 comprises 19 residues. The ends lost 1 base at V and 4 bases at J; junction bases unmatched: 15. Looked up from germline, CDR1 is SGHRS and CDR2 is YFSETQ. This CDR3 reads CASSLNGLAGGIGGETQYF. DNA of the CDR3: TGCGCCAGCAGCTTGAACGGGCTAGCGGGAGGTATAGGAGGAGAGACCCAGTACTTC.

This clone was picked up a small number of times. This chain links TRBV6-4 with TRBJ2-3; 10 bases fit TRBD2. The V segment lost 0 bases and the J segment 6 bases; nucleotides outside the gene matches: 3. Germline CDR1 and CDR2: MRHNA and SNTAGT. The CDR3 loop spans 15 amino acids. Here the CDR3 DNA reads TGTGCCAGCAGTGACTCAGCGGGAGGGATGGATACGCAGTATTTT. This gives the protein CASSDSAGGMDTQYF.

There are many counts of this clone. The chain employs TRBV6-5 and TRBJ2-7, with D possibly matching TRBD1 (5 bases). CDR3 length equals 14 residues. Between the trimmed V and J ends, which lost 10 bases and 2 bases, there was a span of 18 bases. From germline, CDR1 is MNHEY and CDR2 SVGAGI. The CDR3 protein is CATGWTPYPYEQYF. DNA for the CDR3: TGTGCCACCGGATGGACACCTTACCCCTACGAGCAGTACTTC.

The chain recombines TRBV27 with TRBJ2-1; possibly TRBD2 for D (6 bases). Trimming took 8 bases from V and 6 from J, leaving 20 bases between them. The CDR3 contains 15 residues. CDR1 is MNHEY, CDR2 SMNVEV, per germline (reference sequence). Here the CDR3 DNA reads TGTGCCAGCGCCCTCGGGACTGGCGGTGGCAATGAGCAGTTCTTC. Protein product: CASALGTGGGNEQFF.

The chain employs TRBV10-3 and TRBJ2-7, with 12 bases lining up with TRBD2. CDR1 is ENHRY, CDR2 SYGVKD, per germline. V lost 0 bases to trimming and J lost 6 bases; unmatched junction nucleotides: 9. This CDR3 region has 17 residues. The CDR3 nucleotides are TGTGCCATCAGTGAGTCGGCTAGCGGGAGGGCCTTCGGCGAGCAGTACTTC. Its protein product is CAISESASGRAFGEQYF.

The chain links TRBV25-1 to TRBJ2-3; 8 bases agree with TRBD2. CDR3 length: 15 amino acids. The trim removed 4 bases at V and 1 base at J, leaving 4 bases unmatched. Germline assignment: CDR1 MGHDK and CDR2 SYGVNS. The CDR3, as DNA: TGTGCCAGCAGTGCAGCGGGAGCTGGCACAGATACGCAGTATTTT. Translated, it gives CASSAAGAGTDTQYF.

The chain carries TRBV28 and TRBJ2-7; 7 bases agree with TRBD1. The junction had 8 bases not matched to a gene; V was cut back by 6 bases and J by 6 bases. The CDR3 contains 13 residues. Germline values: CDR1 MDHEN, CDR2 SYDVKM. Here the CDR3 DNA reads TGTGCCAGCAGGCCGGGACAGAGACGCGAGCAGTACTTC. As protein: CASRPGQRREQYF.

The CDR3 DNA is TGTGCCAGCAGCTTAGCGGTAGTTGGCGGGAGCTCCTACAATGAGCAGTTCTTC. It yields the protein CASSLAVVGGSSYNEQFF. The chain uses TRBV7-9 and TRBJ2-1, with TRBD2 matching 7 bases. CDR1 is SEHNR, CDR2 FQNEAQ, per germline (reference sequence). Unmatched junction bases numbered 8, after V lost 0 bases and J lost 0 bases. This CDR3 contains 18 residues.

Many counts were recorded for this clone. V is TRBV19 and J is TRBJ2-6, with D hard to call. The ends were cut back, 5 bases at V and 2 bases at J, with 13 bases in the middle. CDR3 length: 16 amino acids. Looked up from germline, CDR1 is LNHDA and CDR2 is SQIVND (reference sequence). This chain's CDR3 is CASSLVLGTGANVLTF. DNA of the CDR3: TGTGCCAGTAGTTTGGTCTTGGGTACTGGGGCCAACGTCCTGACTTTC.

This chain links TRBV12-5 with TRBJ2-5; 7 positions match TRBD2. With V trimmed by 0 bases and J by 4 bases, 11 bases remained unmatched. The CDR3 spans 17 residues. Germline assignment: CDR1 LGHNT and CDR2 FRNRAP. The CDR3 region has the DNA TGTGCTAGTGGTTTGGTGGTGGCGGGAGCGGGTTTAGAGACCCAGTACTTC. Translating it yields CASGLVVAGAGLETQYF. The full variable domain, with the rest looked up from reference TRBV12-5 and TRBJ2-5, is DARVTQTPRHKVTEMGQEVTMRCQPILGHNTVFWYRQTMMQGLELLAYFRNRAPLDDSGMPKDRFSAEMPDATLATLKIQPSEPRDSAVYFCASGLVVAGAGLETQYFGPGTRLLVL.

This sequence joins TRBV5-1 and TRBJ2-1; 7 bases are a match to TRBD2. Looked up from germline, CDR1 is SGHRS and CDR2 is YFSETQ. The CDR3 covers 17 residues. Trimming at V came to 0 bases and at J to 1 base, leaving 7 bases not matched to a gene. CDR3 in amino acids: CASSLAGGFRSYNEQFF. The CDR3 nucleotides read TGCGCCAGCAGCTTGGCCGGGGGGTTCAGGTCCTACAATGAGCAGTTCTTC. The whole variable domain, remainder taken from reference TRBV5-1 and TRBJ2-1, is KAGVTQTPRYLIKTRGQQVTLSCSPISGHRSVSWYQQTPGQGLQFLFEYFSETQRNKGNFPGRFSGRQFSNSRSEMNVSTLELGDSALYLCASSLAGGFRSYNEQFFGPGTRLTVL.

This clone was seen only a few times. DNA for the CDR3: TGTGCCAGCAGCTTAGCCCCAGGGGAAGATACGCAGTATTTT. It codes for CASSLAPGEDTQYF. The gene calls are TRBV7-6 and TRBJ2-3; TRBD1 might be the D (6 bases). V lost 0 bases and J lost 5, with 9 bases in between. The CDR3 contains 14 residues. CDR1 is SGHVS and CDR2 is FNYEAQ in the germline V gene. The entire variable domain, with the rest obtained from reference TRBV7-6 and TRBJ2-3, is as follows: GAGVSQSPRYKVTKRGQDVALRCDPISGHVSLYWYRQALGQGPEFLTYFNYEAQQDKSGLPNDRFSAERPEGSISTLTIQRTEQRDSAMYRCASSLAPGEDTQYFGPGTRLTVL.

In its sample, this clone was seen many times. The genes are TRBV23-1 and TRBJ1-1; 7 bases fit TRBD1. TRBV23-1 is classed as an ORF, of uncertain function. With 9 bases clipped from V and 4 bases from J, the junction kept 5 bases outside the gene matches. The length of the CDR3 is 12 residues. CDR3 sequence (DNA): TGCGCCAGGGCAGGGGGAGGCACTGAAGCTTTCTTT. It yields the protein CARAGGGTEAFF.

J is TRBJ2-5 and V is TRBV4-2, with no clear D. CDR3 length: 15 residues. The V end lost 0 bases, the J end lost 2 bases, and 10 bases lay between the germline ends. The germline V gene encodes CDR1 LGHNA and CDR2 YNFKEQ. As DNA, the CDR3 is TGTGCCAGCAGCCAAGAGGGCCGTGATCAAGAGACCCAGTACTTC. Translated: CASSQEGRDQETQYF.

The rearrangement joins TRBV28 to TRBJ1-5, with a possible D match to TRBD1 (5 bases). There are 13 residues in the CDR3. Germline V gives CDR1 MDHEN, CDR2 SYDVKM. The V end was cut by 5 bases, the J end by 3 bases, with 8 bases between. The CDR3 coding sequence is TGTGCCAGCAGTCCCAGGGACAATCAGCCCCAGCATTTT. Its protein product is CASSPRDNQPQHF.

The table lists this clone with a few counts. V gene TRBV18 combines with J gene TRBJ2-2; 7 nucleotides match TRBD1. The CDR3 is 16 residues long. Losses at the gene ends were 6 bases for V and 0 bases for J; bases not matched to a gene: 7. Per the germline V gene, CDR1 is KGHSH and CDR2 is LQKENI. The CDR3 region is CASSAGTEANTGELFF. CDR3 bases: TGTGCCAGCTCTGCCGGGACAGAAGCGAACACCGGGGAGCTGTTTTTT.

The chain couples TRBV2 to TRBJ1-1; possible D gene TRBD1, 5 bases. Trimming removed 6 bases from V and 5 bases from J, with 13 bases in between. Germline loops: CDR1 SNHLY, CDR2 FYNNEI. This CDR3 has 13 residues. CDR3 sequence (DNA): TGTGCCAGCAGGGGACCCGTTGTGACTGAAGCTTTCTTT. Translating it yields CASRGPVVTEAFF.

This clone was counted at least ten times. This CDR3 is CASSPREVYNEQFF. DNA of the CDR3: TGTGCCAGCAGCCCCCGGGAAGTCTACAATGAGCAGTTCTTC. The chain has TRBV11-1 and TRBJ2-1; tentative D call: TRBD2 (5 bases). V lost 5 bases, J lost 3 bases, and 11 bases lay in between. Germline-derived CDR1 and CDR2 are SGHAT and FQDESV (reference sequence). There are 14 residues in the CDR3.